This T cell receptor (beta chain) comes out of a study of shared clonotypes between healthy human individuals (dated by TCRdb to the early 2020s). About the full investigation: The cohort comprised a couple of women and a few men aged 18 to 49 years. For each donor, three plates each were used for CD4 naive and CD4 memory, two plates were used for CD8 naive, and one plate was used for CD8 memory. Each donor's leukapheresis produced roughly between roughly 0.85 and 9 billion PBMCs. To increase sequencing depth and limit assay-specific biases, TCR repertoire library preparation and sequencing were carried out by different laboratories using diverse techniques. The study deeply sequenced blood TCR repertoires of about 5 healthy adults to estimate repertoire size and the extent of clonotype sharing between individuals.

This clone occurred once. Its specific antigen is unknown. No base qualities exist here, and no much larger clone lies one base off it. V is clipped by 1 base and J by 4 bases, and the sequence between their germline boundaries is 11 bases long. The germline V gene gives CDR1 as SGHDT and CDR2 as YYEEEE. From the cysteine up to the phenylalanine, the CDR3 has a length of 14 residues. Left in the record is the CDR3 DNA by itself, 42 bases read in frame from the first base. Findings and caveats that apply to the study as a whole: Across a few donors, approximately 4.6% of naive CD4, roughly 3.8% of naive CD8, about 2.3% of memory CD4, and under 0.45% of memory CD8 clonotypes were shared. Compared with non-shared clonotypes, clonotypes shared by all four sorted-subset donors had higher generation probabilities. Based on pairwise subsampling, the degree of clonotype sharing among donors was expected to be affected by sequencing depth. Even with the large sequencing depth, rarefaction of the sorted-subset datasets indicated that sequencing was incomplete. The small number of donors limited the genetic and exposure-history diversity represented. Naive subsets generally had larger estimated clonotype richness than memory subsets did. Sampling was limited to blood, and TCR repertoires in tissue likely differ from TCR repertoires in blood.

Using the deep immunoSEQ assay, TCR CDR3 regions were amplified from genomic DNA by multiplex PCR. Extracted genomic DNA from each cell subset was spread evenly across all wells of several immunoSEQ 96-well plates, with each plate serving as a replicate. For sorted subsets, around 200 ng genomic DNA, equal to tens of thousands of T cell genomes, was loaded into each replicate PCR. Purified libraries were quantified with a Qubit 3.0 fluorometer, sized on a Bioanalyzer 2100, and re-quantified with the KAPA Library Quantification kit. A separate single-read 150-cycle Illumina NextSeq 550 flow cell was used to sequence each immunoSEQ 96-well plate. The source study handled its data this way. Because the immunoSEQ output held only junctional sequences and lacked quality scores, the filtering could not match the filtering applied to full-length reads. To assign V/J genes and CDR3, sequences were annotated using PyIR, a Python wrapper for IgBLAST v1.9, with IMGT germline references. Reads were removed for weak V/J assignments (E-value above 1e-6), missing CDR3, stop codons, out-of-frame junctions, or ambiguous translated residues. V3J clonotypes were defined as sequences sharing an identical inferred V gene, J gene, and CDR3 amino acid sequence. Percentage overlap between repertoires was computed as shared unique clonotypes divided by the size of the smaller repertoire. Richness of each repertoire was evaluated using RTK rarefaction, the Chao1 estimator, and Recon v2.1 estimates of unobserved clonotypes. For all TCRbeta clonotypes obtained by the gDNA method from a handful of donors, generation probabilities were computed with OLGA. TCRdb retrieved this table from immuneACCESS and kept in-frame rearrangements only. Not all clones are present; in checked studies, unresolved V genes account for under half, and no reason is known for the remainder. Clone size and V and J calls were adopted from that table, with D and trimming inferred from the DNA. This sample has about 520,000 clones in its table, and approximately 95% of those were observed once. Nearly 0.065% of the sample is held by the ten biggest clonotypes.

The donors were healthy, HIV-negative adults who had no recently reported acute infections or vaccinations. All donors were Caucasian adults living in Nashville, Tennessee, USA. Magnetic negative selection was used to enrich CD4+ T cells, after which naive cells were positively selected on CD45RA and the negative fraction became the memory subset. After blood collection by leukapheresis, PBMCs were isolated using Ficoll-Histopaque density gradient centrifugation and then cryopreserved in the vapor phase of liquid nitrogen. Analytical flow cytometry was used to check the purity and quantity of every magnetically sorted T cell population. Genomic DNA was isolated from each sorted fraction and quantified by UV absorbance on a Nanodrop 2000c.

The TCR was taken from a woman aged 30 to 39 in good health. The sample comprised naive CD4+ T cells sorted from blood. The sample's cell subset or site label, in plain terms: CD45RA+ positively selected. The receptor chain draws on TRBV5-6 and TRBJ1-1, and perhaps TRBD1 as D gene, on 5 matching bases. The CDR3 region reads CASSLYGGSTEAFF. The nucleotide sequence is given as TGTGCCAGCAGCTTGTATGGGGGTAGCACTGAAGCTTTCTTT.